The rows below give T cell receptor beta chains drawn from one sample of a study of Graves' ophthalmopathy and Graves' hyperthyroidism. MiXCR was run by TCRdb on the multiplex PCR reads, yielding one entry per CDR3 protein. This table holds almost 750,000 distinct CDR3 sequences, approximately 40% found once. Sequencing input: peripheral blood. The receptors were sampled from an adult man with Graves' ophthalmopathy. CDR3s include the opening cysteine and the closing phenylalanine or tryptophan. Each record gives: J gene, clone size, V gene, D gene, CDR3 protein, CDR3 DNA. The D gene is left open where the match is weak. Only part of the rows carry a size: once, few, many, or a class if the clone is expanded.

>TRBJ1-2|NA|TRBV2|TRBD1
CASLPGGIYGYTF
TGTGCCAGCTTGCCAGGGGGCATCTATGGCTACACCTTC
>TRBJ1-2|NA|TRBV20-1|TRBD1
CSARPGTGDYGYTF
TGCAGTGCTAGACCCGGGACAGGGGACTATGGCTACACCTTC
>TRBJ1-2|NA|TRBV11-1|NA
CASRKPDSLSYGYTF
TGTGCCAGCAGGAAACCGGACAGCCTATCCTATGGCTACACCTTC
>TRBJ1-6|few|TRBV10-2|NA
CASSEWGDSDSPLHF
TGCGCCAGCAGTGAGTGGGGGGATTCAGATTCACCCCTCCACTTT
>TRBJ1-5|NA|TRBV7-2|NA
CASSLVRGVVNNQPQHF
TGTGCCAGCAGCTTAGTCAGGGGAGTGGTAAACAATCAGCCCCAGCATTTT
>TRBJ1-4|many|TRBV7-8|NA
CASSENWDEKLFF
TGTGCCAGCAGCGAAAACTGGGATGAAAAACTGTTTTTT
>TRBJ2-2|NA|TRBV7-3|NA
CASSSRPTNGGELFF
TGTGCCAGCAGCTCCCGACCCACGAACGGCGGGGAGCTGTTTTTT
>TRBJ2-7|NA|TRBV7-3|TRBD1
CASSRDQGARNEQYF
TGCGCCAGCAGCCGGGACCAGGGGGCGCGGAACGAGCAGTACTTC
>TRBJ2-6|NA|TRBV29-1|NA
CSVERGRGDGANVLTF
TGCAGCGTTGAACGGGGGCGGGGAGATGGGGCCAACGTCCTGACTTTC
>TRBJ1-5|NA|TRBV10-1|TRBD1
CASSDRTGQNQPQHF
TGCGCCAGCAGTGATCGGACAGGGCAAAATCAGCCCCAGCATTTT
>TRBJ1-6|NA|TRBV18|NA
CASSPPSATANSPLHF
TGTGCCAGCTCACCACCTAGCGCCACAGCTAATTCACCCCTCCACTTT
>TRBJ2-3|few|TRBV11-2|NA
CASIPWARTDTQYF
TGTGCCAGCATCCCATGGGCACGCACAGATACGCAGTATTTT
>TRBJ2-2|NA|TRBV25-1|NA
CASRRTAYTGELFF
TGTGCCAGCAGGCGGACCGCTTACACCGGGGAGCTGTTTTTT
>TRBJ2-1|NA|TRBV29-1|NA
CSARDGRGEQFF
TGCAGCGCGAGGGATGGGCGCGGTGAGCAGTTCTTC
>TRBJ2-7|once|TRBV11-2|NA
CASSLAPAEGYEQYF
TGTGCCAGCAGCTTAGCCCCAGCGGAGGGTTACGAGCAGTACTTC
>TRBJ1-6|many|TRBV6-5|NA
CASSWDINSPLHF
TGTGCCAGCAGTTGGGACATCAATTCACCCCTCCACTTT
>TRBJ1-1|NA|TRBV14|NA
CASSFSSTGLATEAFF
TGTGCCAGCAGCTTTTCATCAACAGGGTTGGCGACTGAAGCTTTCTTT
>TRBJ1-5|NA|TRBV29-1|NA
CSVEYSGKETQHF
TGCAGCGTTGAATATTCAGGGAAGGAGACCCAGCATTTT
>TRBJ2-5|NA|TRBV10-3|NA
CAISSRPFWETQYF
TGTGCCATCAGTTCACGGCCCTTCTGGGAGACCCAGTACTTC
>TRBJ2-7|few|TRBV7-9|TRBD1
CASSLKSPGQFYYEQYF
TGTGCCAGCAGTTTAAAGTCGCCGGGACAGTTTTACTACGAGCAGTACTTC
>TRBJ2-7|NA|TRBV2|NA
CASSYSFYEQYF
TGTGCCAGCAGTTACTCCTTCTACGAGCAGTACTTC
>TRBJ1-2|NA|TRBV2|NA
CASSEGAQVYGYTF
TGTGCCAGCAGTGAAGGGGCGCAGGTCTATGGCTACACCTTC
>TRBJ2-7|NA|TRBV5-1|NA
CASSLSDTSLGEQYF
TGCGCCAGCAGCTTAAGCGACACTAGTCTAGGGGAGCAGTACTTC
>TRBJ1-2|NA|TRBV12-3/TRBV12-4|NA
CASSWGRRTNYGYTF
TGTGCCAGCAGTTGGGGGCGACGGACAAACTATGGCTACACCTTC
>TRBJ1-1|many|TRBV29-1|NA
CSVGFKENTEAFF
TGCAGCGTTGGTTTCAAGGAGAACACTGAAGCTTTCTTT
>TRBJ2-7|NA|TRBV20-1|TRBD2
CSASKTSGRYEQYF
TGCAGTGCAAGTAAGACTAGCGGTCGCTACGAGCAGTACTTC
>TRBJ2-2|NA|TRBV25-1|NA
CASSQAATGELFF
TGTGCCAGCAGCCAAGCAGCGACCGGGGAGCTGTTTTTT
>TRBJ1-1|NA|TRBV19|NA
CAWTGPMNTEAFF
TGTGCCTGGACCGGACCCATGAACACTGAAGCTTTCTTT
>TRBJ2-6|NA|TRBV15|TRBD1
CATGTGGNVLTF
TGTGCCACTGGCACAGGGGGCAACGTCCTGACTTTC
>TRBJ1-4|once|TRBV11-2|NA
CASSLGALAGEKLFF
TGTGCCAGCAGCTTAGGGGCCCTAGCGGGTGAAAAACTGTTTTTT
>TRBJ2-7|NA|TRBV18|NA
CASSPSDRFYEQYF
TGTGCCAGCTCACCAAGTGACAGGTTCTACGAGCAGTACTTC
>TRBJ2-1|NA|TRBV15|TRBD1
CATSLGQGRQFF
TGTGCCACCAGCTTGGGACAGGGTCGGCAGTTCTTC
>TRBJ2-2|few|TRBV25-1|TRBD1
CASSRGPVTGELFF
TGTGCCAGCAGTAGGGGGCCGGTCACCGGGGAGCTGTTTTTT
>TRBJ2-5|many|TRBV15|NA
CATSRDSTGTRETQYF
TGTGCCACCAGCAGAGATTCAACAGGCACCCGGGAGACCCAGTACTTC
>TRBJ2-7|few|TRBV5-8|NA
CATKLPVGGEQYF
TGTGCCACCAAGCTACCGGTCGGGGGCGAGCAGTACTTC
>TRBJ1-1|many|TRBV19|TRBD1
CASTVLGGWMNTEAFF
TGTGCCAGTACCGTTTTAGGGGGCTGGATGAACACTGAAGCTTTCTTT
>TRBJ1-1|many|TRBV7-3|NA
CASSSLVAVNTEAFF
TGTGCCAGCAGCTCCTTAGTGGCGGTGAACACTGAAGCTTTCTTT
>TRBJ1-2|once|TRBV7-2|NA
CASSQRMEYNYGYTF
TGCGCCAGCAGCCAAAGGATGGAGTATAACTATGGCTACACCTTC
>TRBJ1-3|NA|TRBV7-9|NA
CASSLDGRRSGNTIYF
TGTGCCAGCAGCTTAGACGGCAGACGCTCTGGAAACACCATATATTTT
>TRBJ2-2|many|TRBV25-1|NA
CASSEGTGYTGELFF
TGTGCCAGCAGTGAAGGTACAGGTTATACCGGGGAGCTGTTTTTT
>TRBJ2-2|few|TRBV2|TRBD1
CASGQGGRSGELFF
TGTGCCAGCGGACAGGGAGGCCGGTCCGGGGAGCTGTTTTTT
>TRBJ2-5|NA|TRBV7-9|TRBD2
CASSQEGTSGRETQYF
TGTGCCAGCAGCCAAGAGGGAACTAGCGGGAGGGAGACCCAGTACTTC
>TRBJ2-7|NA|TRBV6-5|TRBD1
CASSNSQGAYEQYF
TGTGCCAGCAGTAACTCGCAGGGGGCCTACGAGCAGTACTTC
>TRBJ1-1|few|TRBV24-1|NA
CAWSGSTEAFF
TGTGCCTGGAGTGGGAGCACTGAAGCTTTCTTT
>TRBJ1-5|many|TRBV19|TRBD1
CASGDRGTYSNQPQHF
TGTGCCAGTGGGGACAGGGGCACTTATAGCAATCAGCCCCAGCATTTT
>TRBJ2-5|few|TRBV25-1|TRBD1
CASSDPFRQGLQETQYF
TGTGCCAGCAGTGATCCCTTCAGACAGGGGCTACAAGAGACCCAGTACTTC
>TRBJ2-7|NA|TRBV11-3|TRBD2
CASSHGLADYEQYF
TGTGCCAGCAGCCATGGACTAGCGGACTACGAGCAGTACTTC
>TRBJ1-2|NA|TRBV12-3/TRBV12-4|NA
CASSYGTGHYGYTF
TGTGCCAGCAGCTACGGTACAGGGCACTATGGCTACACCTTC
>TRBJ2-7|NA|TRBV7-9|TRBD1
CASSSITGVHGQYF
TGTGCCAGCAGCTCCATTACAGGGGTCCACGGGCAGTACTTC
>TRBJ2-7|NA|TRBV7-8|TRBD1
CASSLGGRQGGEQYF
TGTGCCAGCAGCTTAGGAGGGAGACAGGGGGGCGAGCAGTACTTC
>TRBJ1-5|NA|TRBV4-3|NA
CASSQEVQGQPQHF
TGCGCCAGCAGCCAAGAAGTACAGGGTCAGCCCCAGCATTTT
>TRBJ2-5|few|TRBV7-2|NA
CASSELRGQGETQYF
TGTGCCAGCAGTGAACTGCGGGGCCAGGGGGAGACCCAGTACTTC
>TRBJ2-5|NA|TRBV3-1|TRBD2
CASSGTSGGASETQYF
TGTGCCAGCAGCGGGACTAGCGGGGGGGCGTCGGAGACCCAGTACTTC
>TRBJ2-7|NA|TRBV7-9|NA
CASSQSSMSAEQYF
TGCGCCAGCAGCCAATCAAGTATGAGCGCCGAGCAGTACTTC
>TRBJ1-5|NA|TRBV19|NA
CASRSRGNQPQHF
TGTGCCAGTCGGTCCAGGGGCAATCAGCCCCAGCATTTT